Each of the 30 T cell receptor beta chains below was sequenced from the same sample in a study of technical replicates of blood from a handful of donors. Only in-frame clones appear in the TCRdb table, and some are missing; sequencing was by immunoSEQ multiplex PCR. The sample lists some 93,000 clones; 95% were seen once. The sequencing sample was made of T cells isolated from PBMCs. The receptors come from a human donor in good health.

This chain uses TRBV5-1 with TRBJ2-5, with D maybe TRBD2 (6 bases). V lost 0 bases and J 2 bases, leaving 14 bases between the germline ends. This CDR3 is built from 16 residues. Germline V CDR1 and CDR2: SGHRS, YFSETQ. The CDR3: CASSLGRAGRQETQYF. The CDR3 region has the DNA TGCGCCAGCAGCTTGGGAAGGGCGGGACGGCAAGAGACCCAGTACTTC.

V usage is TRBV4-1 and J usage is TRBJ1-1; D remains ambiguous. The germline V gene has CDR1 MGHRA and CDR2 YSYEKL. Trimming removed 0 bases from V and 0 bases from J, with 23 bases in between. The CDR3 has 20 amino acids. The CDR3: CASSQDSSRSLIPMNTEAFF. CDR3 coding DNA: TGCGCCAGCAGCCAAGATTCTTCCCGTAGCCTTATCCCGATGAACACTGAAGCTTTCTTT.

This chain links TRBV5-1 with TRBJ1-4; 7 nucleotides match TRBD1. The CDR3 has 13 amino acids. The germline CDR1 and CDR2 sequences are SGHRS and YFSETQ. V was clipped by 1 base and J by 6 bases; unmatched bases: 0. CDR3 bases: TGCGCCAGCAGCTTGCAGGGGGATGAAAAACTGTTTTTT. Translated: CASSLQGDEKLFF. The full variable domain, with the rest looked up from reference TRBV5-1 and TRBJ1-4, is KAGVTQTPRYLIKTRGQQVTLSCSPISGHRSVSWYQQTPGQGLQFLFEYFSETQRNKGNFPGRFSGRQFSNSRSEMNVSTLELGDSALYLCASSLQGDEKLFFGSGTQLSVL.

The chain combines TRBV7-7 with TRBJ2-2, with 7 bases lining up with TRBD2. This CDR3 has 21 amino acids. Germline CDR1 SSHAT, CDR2 FNYEAQ (reference sequence). The ends lost 5 bases at V and 0 bases at J; junction bases unmatched: 21. This CDR3 reads CASSPGSAGNAGEANTGELFF. For the CDR3, the DNA is TGTGCCAGCAGCCCCGGGTCCGCGGGTAATGCGGGGGAGGCGAACACCGGGGAGCTGTTTTTT.

This chain joins TRBV18 and TRBJ2-7, with 7 nucleotides matching TRBD2. The CDR3 totals 14 residues. Germline trimming cut 2 bases from V and 1 base from J; bases unmatched to any gene: 2. Looked up from germline, CDR1 is KGHSH and CDR2 is LQKENI. The DNA of the CDR3 is TGTGCCAGCTCACCATCCGGGGGGTCCTACGAGCAGTACTTC. Its protein is CASSPSGGSYEQYF.

This chain links TRBV19 with TRBJ2-7; 7 bases fit TRBD1. The CDR3 has 14 amino acids. Germline lookup yields CDR1 LNHDA and CDR2 SQIVND (reference sequence). J was trimmed by 3 bases and V by 7 bases; bases with no gene match: 9. Written as DNA, the CDR3 is TGTGCCAGTACCCCGACAGGGAAACTCTACGAGCAGTACTTC. Protein sequence: CASTPTGKLYEQYF.

The chain links TRBV2 to TRBJ1-2; D perhaps matches TRBD1 (6 bases). Germline V gene data show CDR1 as SNHLY and CDR2 as FYNNEI. Trimming removed 10 bases from V and 6 bases from J, with 18 bases in between. The CDR3 runs 13 residues. The CDR3 bases are TGTGCCATCACCGGGGGGGGGCAGCATGGCTACACCTTC. As protein: CAITGGGQHGYTF.

This rearrangement joins TRBV14 to TRBJ1-1, with D uncertain. This CDR3 contains 15 residues. Germline CDR1 is SGHDN and CDR2 is FVKESK. Trimming removed 0 bases at V and 1 base at J, with 9 bases between. The CDR3 DNA follows: TGTGCCAGCAGCCAAGAATCTCGGTCGAACACTGAAGCTTTCTTT. It is translated as CASSQESRSNTEAFF.

The chain uses TRBV5-4 and TRBJ2-3, with D possibly TRBD1 on 6 matching bases. V was cut by 1 base and J by 6 bases, with 12 bases left in between. There are 14 residues in the CDR3. CDR1 is SGHNT, CDR2 YYREEE, per germline (reference sequence). The DNA of the CDR3 is TGTGCCAGCAGCTTGACAGGGCGCGAGGATACGCAGTATTTT. It translates to CASSLTGREDTQYF.

The chain uses TRBV29-1 and TRBJ1-1; D ambiguous. CDR3 length equals 12 residues. The V and J ends lost 3 bases and 1 base respectively, with 6 bases between them. Germline V lookup: CDR1 SQVTM, CDR2 ANQGSEA. This chain's CDR3 is CSVDAANTEAFF. CDR3 bases: TGCAGCGTTGATGCGGCGAACACTGAAGCTTTCTTT.

V and J are TRBV5-8 and TRBJ1-2, with a weak D call TRBD1 (6 bases). This CDR3 is built from 14 residues. The V and J ends lost 0 bases and 6 bases respectively, with 12 bases between them. Germline V gives CDR1 SGHTS, CDR2 YDEGEE. CDR3 sequence reads: CASSLDQGLDGYTF. CDR3 bases: TGTGCCAGCAGCTTGGATCAGGGGTTGGATGGCTACACCTTC.

This chain links TRBV5-6 with TRBJ2-7, with D possibly TRBD1 on 5 matching bases. Germline V CDR1 and CDR2: SGHDT, YYEEEE. The V gene lost 5 bases and the J gene lost 0 bases, with 9 bases spanning the gap. The CDR3 totals 13 residues. DNA of the CDR3: TGTGCCAGCAGTACTACAGGCTCCTACGAGCAGTACTTC. Translating it yields CASSTTGSYEQYF.

The chain has TRBV5-8 and TRBJ2-1; TRBD2 matches at 7 bases. J lost 8 bases, V lost 6 bases, and 8 bases had no gene match. Germline CDR1 is SGHTS and CDR2 is YDEGEE. This CDR3 spans 13 amino acids. Here the CDR3 reads CASNRPRGDEQFF. CDR3 DNA: TGTGCCAGCAACCGACCACGGGGGGATGAGCAGTTCTTC.

This chain uses TRBV27 with TRBJ2-5, with TRBD1 identical over 7 bases. From germline, CDR1 is MNHEY and CDR2 SMNVEV (reference sequence). CDR3 length: 13 amino acids. J lost 5 bases, V lost 6 bases, and 6 bases had no gene match. The CDR3 loop reads CASSVTGVETQYF. The CDR3 region has the DNA TGTGCCAGCAGCGTAACAGGGGTTGAGACCCAGTACTTC.

This rearrangement joins TRBV21-1 to TRBJ1-6; TRBD1, as called in the table, went unchecked against the DNA. TRBV21-1 is recorded as a pseudogene. CDR3 length equals 19 residues. The CDR3 here is CASSKGIWDRSSYNSPLHF. DNA for the CDR3: TGTGCCAGCAGCAAAGGGATATGGGACAGGAGCTCCTATAATTCACCCCTCCACTTT.

The chain employs TRBV7-2 and TRBJ2-7; 8 bases map to TRBD1. The CDR3 is 13 residues long. Germline V gene lookup returns CDR1 SGHTA and CDR2 FQGNSA. V gave up 5 bases and J gave up 5 bases; unmatched junction bases: 5. The CDR3, as DNA: TGTGCCAGCAGCAACCGACAGGGGCACGAGCAGTACTTC. It codes for CASSNRQGHEQYF.

The rearrangement links TRBV2 to TRBJ1-2; D possibly corresponds to TRBD1 (6 bases). This CDR3 region has 13 residues. V lost 6 bases, J lost 3 bases, and 11 bases lay in between. The germline V gene has CDR1 SNHLY and CDR2 FYNNEI. Written as DNA, the CDR3 is TGTGCCAGCAGCCGGGACATAGACTATGGCTACACCTTC. Amino acids: CASSRDIDYGYTF.

The V gene is TRBV5-1, the J gene TRBJ2-5, with D hard to call. Germline CDR1 reads SGHRS; CDR2 reads YFSETQ. Trimming cost V 0 bases and J 9 bases, with 15 bases left between them. The CDR3 consists of 14 residues. The CDR3, as DNA: TGCGCCAGCAGCTTGGAGACGGGTGAACTGGCCCAGTACTTC. Its protein is CASSLETGELAQYF.

The chain has TRBV4-2 and TRBJ2-1; 7 bases are shared with TRBD2. Trimming cost V 0 bases and J 5 bases; bases outside gene matches: 10. CDR1 and CDR2 (germline): LGHNA, YNFKEQ. CDR3 length: 17 residues. The CDR3 nucleotides are TGTGCCAGCAGCCAAGATCCGGGCGGGAGACACCACAATGAGCAGTTCTTC. Translation: CASSQDPGGRHHNEQFF.

V gene TRBV5-6 combines with J gene TRBJ1-3; D may be TRBD1 (5 bases). Germline V gene sequence: CDR1 SGHDT, CDR2 YYEEEE. V lost 0 bases to trimming and J lost 3 bases, with 7 bases between them. CDR3 length: 14 amino acids. The DNA for the CDR3 is TGTGCCAGCAGCTTGGAGGGGTTTGGAAACACCATATATTTT. Translating gives CASSLEGFGNTIYF. The whole variable domain, remainder taken from reference TRBV5-6 and TRBJ1-3, is DAGVTQSPTHLIKTRGQQVTLRCSPKSGHDTVSWYQQALGQGPQFIFQYYEEEERQRGNFPDRFSGHQFPNYSSELNVNALLLGDSALYLCASSLEGFGNTIYFGEGSWLTVV.

The chain has TRBV5-5 and TRBJ2-1, with 7 bases identical to TRBD1. Germline loops: CDR1 SGHKS, CDR2 YYEKEE (reference sequence). Losses at the gene ends were 4 bases for V and 6 bases for J; bases not matched to a gene: 16. This CDR3 has 17 amino acids. This CDR3 is CASSPELREGASNEQFF. The CDR3 DNA follows: TGTGCCAGCAGCCCTGAACTGCGTGAGGGGGCCTCCAATGAGCAGTTCTTC. Looking up the rest from reference TRBV5-5 and TRBJ2-1 gives the full variable domain: DAGVTQSPTHLIKTRGQQVTLRCSPISGHKSVSWYQQVLGQGPQFIFQYYEKEERGRGNFPDRFSARQFPNYSSELNVNALLLGDSALYLCASSPELREGASNEQFFGPGTRLTVL.

V gene TRBV25-1 combines with J gene TRBJ1-4, with a weak D call TRBD1 (6 bases). V shed 4 bases and J shed 1 base, with 19 bases lying between them. The CDR3 consists of 18 residues. Germline values: CDR1 MGHDK, CDR2 SYGVNS. CDR3 nucleotide sequence: TGTGCCAGCAGTGGGGGCACAGGGCCCTCGATAACTAATGAAAAACTGTTTTTT. This encodes CASSGGTGPSITNEKLFF.

V and J are TRBV5-1 and TRBJ2-3; TRBD2 agrees at 11 bases. This CDR3 region has 14 residues. V shed 7 bases, J shed 5 bases, and the junction held 6 bases outside the gene matches. Per germline, CDR1 SGHRS and CDR2 YFSETQ. In DNA form, the CDR3 reads TGCGCCAGCTTCAATAGCGGGAGGGGAGATACGCAGTATTTT. It translates to CASFNSGRGDTQYF.

The chain carries TRBV5-5 and TRBJ1-5, with D perhaps TRBD1 (6 bases). The CDR3 length is 14 residues. The germline V gene has CDR1 SGHKS and CDR2 YYEKEE (reference sequence). V lost 3 bases and J lost 1, with 8 bases in between. The CDR3 loop is CASSSQGSNQPQHF. The CDR3, as DNA: TGTGCCAGCAGCTCTCAGGGGAGCAATCAGCCCCAGCATTTT.

This clone was observed a single time. The V call is TRBV5-6, the J call TRBJ2-5; D might be TRBD2 (5 bases). This CDR3 has 14 residues. V was trimmed by 1 base and J by 2 bases, leaving 9 bases between them. The germline V gene has CDR1 SGHDT and CDR2 YYEEEE. This chain's CDR3 is CASSLFTRQETQYF. The CDR3 DNA reads as TGTGCCAGCAGCTTGTTTACTAGGCAAGAGACCCAGTACTTC.

This rearrangement joins TRBV2 to TRBJ2-7; D is possibly TRBD1 (7 bases). Trimming shortened V by 8 bases and J by 1 base, and 15 bases separated the two germline ends. This CDR3 contains 14 residues. The germline CDR1 and CDR2 sequences are SNHLY and FYNNEI. CDR3 protein: CASSRQGGSYEQYF. In DNA, the CDR3 is TGTGCCAGCTCAAGACAGGGAGGATCCTACGAGCAGTACTTC.

This sequence joins TRBV19 and TRBJ2-1, with 10 bases matching TRBD2. The junction had 9 bases not matched to a gene; V was cut back by 5 bases and J by 5 bases. Germline CDR1 LNHDA, CDR2 SQIVND (reference sequence). There are 16 residues in the CDR3. Here the CDR3 reads CASSPPGLAGDNEQFF. In DNA, the CDR3 is TGTGCCAGTAGTCCCCCCGGCCTAGCGGGGGACAATGAGCAGTTCTTC.

The V gene is TRBV29-1, the J gene TRBJ2-7; 9 nucleotides agree with TRBD2. The germline V gene has CDR1 SQVTM and CDR2 ANQGSEA. CDR3 length: 13 amino acids. With 7 bases clipped from V and 0 bases from J, the junction kept 4 bases outside the gene matches. CDR3 amino acids: CSALLAGSYEQYF. The CDR3 nucleotides read TGCAGCGCACTACTAGCGGGCTCCTACGAGCAGTACTTC.

J is TRBJ2-6 and V is TRBV5-4; TRBD2 matches at 7 bases. CDR1 SGHNT and CDR2 YYREEE come from the germline V gene (reference sequence). Trimming at V came to 3 bases and at J to 0 bases, leaving 9 bases not matched to a gene. This CDR3 is 18 amino acids long. The CDR3 spells CASSSPGTMLSGANVLTF. The CDR3 bases are TGTGCCAGCAGCTCACCCGGGACTATGCTCTCTGGGGCCAACGTCCTGACTTTC.

V is TRBV2 and J is TRBJ2-3, with D possibly matching TRBD1 (5 bases). This CDR3 spans 13 amino acids. Germline V gives CDR1 SNHLY, CDR2 FYNNEI. Trimming pared 0 bases from V and 8 bases from J, leaving 9 bases between. The CDR3 protein is CASSEAPQGTQYF. In nucleotides, the CDR3 is TGTGCCAGCAGTGAAGCTCCTCAGGGTACGCAGTATTTT.